This TCR beta chain was recovered during a study of OX40 agonist ivuxolimab in advanced cancers. Study background: Patients' therapy was ivuxolimab, an antibody that acts as an agonist of OX40 (CD134). The study's findings and limits: Also present in some nonresponders was a low level of normalized T-cell clonal expansion.

The data were produced by immunoSEQ multiplex PCR, yet TCRdb's version contains in-frame clones alone and is incomplete. This sample carries about 150,000 clones, 90% to 95% of them seen once, and the ten largest clones take about 0.3%. Germline CDR1 reads SNHLY; CDR2 reads FYNNEI. The J segment lost 6 bases and the V segment lost 11 bases, leaving 12 bases of the junction unmatched. This CDR3 contains 13 residues. Comments on this clone: What it recognizes is unknown.

The source material was CD4+ or CD8+ T cells sorted from blood, sampled in a trial of the OX40 agonist ivuxolimab. This clonotype was obtained from an adult with an advanced solid tumor such as melanoma, head and neck, liver or kidney cancer. The chain links TRBV2 to TRBJ1-2; 7 bases agree with TRBD1. CDR3 loop: CAGLRDRDHGYTF. Here the CDR3 DNA reads TGTGCCGGCCTACGGGACAGAGACCATGGCTACACCTTC. The complete variable domain, with remaining parts taken from reference TRBV2 and TRBJ1-2, reads EPEVTQTPSHQVTQMGQEVILRCVPISNHLYFYWYRQILGQKVEFLVSFYNNEISEKSEIFDDQFSVERPDGSNFTLKIRSTKLEDSAMYFCAGLRDRDHGYTFGSGTRLTVV.